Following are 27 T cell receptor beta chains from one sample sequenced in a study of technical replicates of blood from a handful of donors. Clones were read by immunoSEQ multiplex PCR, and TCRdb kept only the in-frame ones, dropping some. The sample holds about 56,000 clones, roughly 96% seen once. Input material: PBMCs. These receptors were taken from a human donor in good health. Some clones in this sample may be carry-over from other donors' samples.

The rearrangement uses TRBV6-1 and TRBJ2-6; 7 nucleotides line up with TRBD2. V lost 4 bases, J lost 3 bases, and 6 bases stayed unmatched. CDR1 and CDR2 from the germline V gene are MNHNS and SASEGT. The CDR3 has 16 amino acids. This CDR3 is CASSGGGGSGANVLTF. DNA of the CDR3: TGTGCCAGCAGTGGGGGGGGAGGTAGTGGGGCCAACGTCCTGACTTTC.

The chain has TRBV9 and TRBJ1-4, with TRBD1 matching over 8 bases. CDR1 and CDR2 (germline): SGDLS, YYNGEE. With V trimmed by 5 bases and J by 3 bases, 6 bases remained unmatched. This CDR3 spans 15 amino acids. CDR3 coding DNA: TGTGCCAGCAGTGATGCACAGGGGGCTAATGAAAAACTGTTTTTT. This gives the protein CASSDAQGANEKLFF.

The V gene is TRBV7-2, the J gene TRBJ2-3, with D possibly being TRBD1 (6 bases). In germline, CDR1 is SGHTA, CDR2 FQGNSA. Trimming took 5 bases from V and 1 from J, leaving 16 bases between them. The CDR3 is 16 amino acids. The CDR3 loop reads CASSPRGTVRTDTQYF. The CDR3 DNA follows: TGTGCCAGCAGCCCGAGGGGGACGGTCCGCACAGATACGCAGTATTTT.

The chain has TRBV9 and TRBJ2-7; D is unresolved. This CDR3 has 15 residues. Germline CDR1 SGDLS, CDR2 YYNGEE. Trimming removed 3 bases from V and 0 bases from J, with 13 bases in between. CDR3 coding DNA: TGTGCCAGCAGCGCGTCCAGCGTAAGCTCCTACGAGCAGTACTTC. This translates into CASSASSVSSYEQYF.

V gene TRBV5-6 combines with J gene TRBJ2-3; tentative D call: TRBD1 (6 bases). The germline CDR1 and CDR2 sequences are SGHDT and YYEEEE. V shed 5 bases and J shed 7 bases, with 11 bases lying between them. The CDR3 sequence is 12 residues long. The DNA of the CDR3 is TGTGCCAGCAGTTGGACAGATCATACGCAGTATTTT. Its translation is CASSWTDHTQYF.

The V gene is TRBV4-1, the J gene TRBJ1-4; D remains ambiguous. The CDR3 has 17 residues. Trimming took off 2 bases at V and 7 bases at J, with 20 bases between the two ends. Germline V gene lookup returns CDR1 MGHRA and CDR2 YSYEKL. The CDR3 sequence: CASSQPTMGSRSEKLFF. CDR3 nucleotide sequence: TGCGCCAGCAGCCAACCTACTATGGGTAGCCGTAGTGAAAAACTGTTTTTT.

CDR3 coding DNA: TGTGCCAGCAGCCCCACCGAGACAGAAGAGACCCAGTACTTC. This gives the protein CASSPTETEETQYF. The chain combines TRBV9 with TRBJ2-5; tentative D call: TRBD1 (5 bases). The germline V gene has CDR1 SGDLS and CDR2 YYNGEE. The CDR3 contains 14 residues. Trimming shortened V by 4 bases and J by 3 bases, and 13 bases separated the two germline ends.

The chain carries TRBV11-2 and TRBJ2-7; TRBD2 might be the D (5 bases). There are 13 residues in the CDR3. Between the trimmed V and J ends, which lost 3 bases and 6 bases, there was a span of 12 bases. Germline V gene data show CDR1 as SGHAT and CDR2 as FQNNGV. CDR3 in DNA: TGTGCCAGCAGCTTTTCACGGGGTACCGAGCAGTACTTC. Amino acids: CASSFSRGTEQYF.

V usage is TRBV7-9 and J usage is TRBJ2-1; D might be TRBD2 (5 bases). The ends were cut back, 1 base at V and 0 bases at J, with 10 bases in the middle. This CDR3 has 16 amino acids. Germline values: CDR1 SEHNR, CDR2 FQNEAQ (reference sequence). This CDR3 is CASSLGLGSSYNEQFF. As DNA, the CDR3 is TGTGCCAGCAGCTTAGGTTTGGGGAGCTCCTACAATGAGCAGTTCTTC.

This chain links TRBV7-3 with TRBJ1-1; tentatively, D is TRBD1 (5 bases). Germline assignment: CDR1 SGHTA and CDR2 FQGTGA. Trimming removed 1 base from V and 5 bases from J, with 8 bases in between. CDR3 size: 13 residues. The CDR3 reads CASSLKEGTEAFF. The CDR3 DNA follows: TGTGCCAGCAGCTTAAAGGAGGGGACTGAAGCTTTCTTT.

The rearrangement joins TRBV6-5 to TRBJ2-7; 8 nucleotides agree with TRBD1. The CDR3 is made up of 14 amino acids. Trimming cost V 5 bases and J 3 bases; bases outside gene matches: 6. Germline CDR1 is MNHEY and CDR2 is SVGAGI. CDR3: CASSHGQGIYEQYF. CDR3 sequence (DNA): TGTGCCAGCAGTCATGGACAGGGTATCTACGAGCAGTACTTC.

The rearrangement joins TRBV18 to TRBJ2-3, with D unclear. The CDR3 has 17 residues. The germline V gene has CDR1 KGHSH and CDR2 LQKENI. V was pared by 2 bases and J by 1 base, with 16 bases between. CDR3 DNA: TGTGCCAGCTCACCAAGGTTGGGTTCTGGAGGCACAGATACGCAGTATTTT. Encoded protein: CASSPRLGSGGTDTQYF.

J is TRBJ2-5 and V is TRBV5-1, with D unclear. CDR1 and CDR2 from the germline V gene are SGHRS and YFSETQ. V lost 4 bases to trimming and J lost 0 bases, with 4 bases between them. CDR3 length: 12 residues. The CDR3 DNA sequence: TGCGCCAGCAGCCAGGACCAAGAGACCCAGTACTTC. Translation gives CASSQDQETQYF. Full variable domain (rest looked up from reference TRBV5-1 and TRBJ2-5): KAGVTQTPRYLIKTRGQQVTLSCSPISGHRSVSWYQQTPGQGLQFLFEYFSETQRNKGNFPGRFSGRQFSNSRSEMNVSTLELGDSALYLCASSQDQETQYFGPGTRLLVL.

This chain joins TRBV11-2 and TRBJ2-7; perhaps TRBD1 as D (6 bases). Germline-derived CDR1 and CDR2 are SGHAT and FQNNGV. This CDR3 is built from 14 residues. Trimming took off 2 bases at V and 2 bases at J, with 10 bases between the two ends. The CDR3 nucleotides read TGTGCCAGCAGCTTAACAGGGTCAACCTACGAGCAGTACTTC. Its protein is CASSLTGSTYEQYF.

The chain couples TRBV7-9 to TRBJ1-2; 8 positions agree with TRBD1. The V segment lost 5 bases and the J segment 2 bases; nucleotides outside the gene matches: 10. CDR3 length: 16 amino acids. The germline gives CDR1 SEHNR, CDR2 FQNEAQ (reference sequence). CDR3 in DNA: TGTGCCAGCAGCCGAGGTGGGGCAGGGGGCAACTATGGCTACACCTTC. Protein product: CASSRGGAGGNYGYTF.

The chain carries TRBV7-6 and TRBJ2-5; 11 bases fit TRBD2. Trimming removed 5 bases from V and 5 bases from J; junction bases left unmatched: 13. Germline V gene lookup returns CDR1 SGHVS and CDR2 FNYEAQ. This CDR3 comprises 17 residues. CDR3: CASSRSGGLAVYETQYF. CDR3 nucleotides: TGTGCCAGCAGCCGAAGTGGGGGACTAGCGGTATACGAGACCCAGTACTTC.

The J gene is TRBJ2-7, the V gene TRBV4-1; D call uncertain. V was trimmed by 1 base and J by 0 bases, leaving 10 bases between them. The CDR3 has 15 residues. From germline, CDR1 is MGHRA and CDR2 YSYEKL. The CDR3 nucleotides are TGCGCCAGCAGCCAAGTCCCCCGGAGCTCCTACGAGCAGTACTTC. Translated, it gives CASSQVPRSSYEQYF.

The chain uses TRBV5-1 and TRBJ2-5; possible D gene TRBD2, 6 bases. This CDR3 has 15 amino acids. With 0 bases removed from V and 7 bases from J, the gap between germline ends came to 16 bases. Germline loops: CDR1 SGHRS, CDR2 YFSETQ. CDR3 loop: CASSLVMGLSGTQYF. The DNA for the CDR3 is TGCGCCAGCAGCTTGGTGATGGGACTGTCGGGGACCCAGTACTTC.

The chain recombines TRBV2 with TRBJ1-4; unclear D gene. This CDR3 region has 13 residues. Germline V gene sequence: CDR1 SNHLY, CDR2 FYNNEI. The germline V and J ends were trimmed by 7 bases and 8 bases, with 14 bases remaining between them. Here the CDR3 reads CASNRPEEEKLFF. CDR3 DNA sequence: TGTGCCAGCAATAGACCAGAGGAAGAAAAACTGTTTTTT.

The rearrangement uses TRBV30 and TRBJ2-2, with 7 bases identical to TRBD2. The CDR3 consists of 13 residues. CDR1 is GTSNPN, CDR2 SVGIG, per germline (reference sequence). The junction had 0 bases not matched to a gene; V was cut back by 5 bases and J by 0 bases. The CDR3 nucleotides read TGTGCCTGGCTAGCGGCGAACACCGGGGAGCTGTTTTTT. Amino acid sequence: CAWLAANTGELFF.

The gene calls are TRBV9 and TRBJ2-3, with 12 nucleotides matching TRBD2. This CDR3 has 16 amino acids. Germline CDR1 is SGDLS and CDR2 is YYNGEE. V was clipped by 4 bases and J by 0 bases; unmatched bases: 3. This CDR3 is CASSPGLAGSTDTQYF. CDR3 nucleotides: TGTGCCAGCAGCCCTGGACTAGCGGGGAGCACAGATACGCAGTATTTT.

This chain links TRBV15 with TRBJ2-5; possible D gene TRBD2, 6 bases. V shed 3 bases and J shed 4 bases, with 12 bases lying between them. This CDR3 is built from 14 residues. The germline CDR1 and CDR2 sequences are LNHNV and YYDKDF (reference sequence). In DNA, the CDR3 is TGTGCCACCAGCAGTTGGACTACACGAGAGACCCAGTACTTC. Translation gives CATSSWTTRETQYF.

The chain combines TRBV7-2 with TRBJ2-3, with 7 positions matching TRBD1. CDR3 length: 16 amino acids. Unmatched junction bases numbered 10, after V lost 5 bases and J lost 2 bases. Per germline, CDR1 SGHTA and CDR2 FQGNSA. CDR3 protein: CASSTRQGYVTDTQYF. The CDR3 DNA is TGTGCCAGCAGCACAAGACAGGGCTATGTCACAGATACGCAGTATTTT.

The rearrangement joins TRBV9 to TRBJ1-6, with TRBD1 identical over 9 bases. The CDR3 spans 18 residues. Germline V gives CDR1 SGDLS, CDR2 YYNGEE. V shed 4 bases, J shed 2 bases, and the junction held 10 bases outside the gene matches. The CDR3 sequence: CASSTNRGLSTYNSPLHF. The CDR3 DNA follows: TGTGCCAGCAGCACAAACAGGGGGCTAAGCACCTATAATTCACCCCTCCACTTT.

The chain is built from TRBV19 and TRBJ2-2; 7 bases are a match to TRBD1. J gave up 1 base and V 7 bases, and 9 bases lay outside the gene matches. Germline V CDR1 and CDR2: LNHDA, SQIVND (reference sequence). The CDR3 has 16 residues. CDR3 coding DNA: TGTGCCAGTATTAGGGACAGCGAACAGAACACCGGGGAGCTGTTTTTT. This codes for CASIRDSEQNTGELFF.

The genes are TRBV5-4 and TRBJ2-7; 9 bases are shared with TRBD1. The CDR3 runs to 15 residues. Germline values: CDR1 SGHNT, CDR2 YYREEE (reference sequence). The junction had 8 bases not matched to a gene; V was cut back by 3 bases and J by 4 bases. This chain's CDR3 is CASSSGGQGLYEQYF. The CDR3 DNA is TGTGCCAGCAGCTCCGGGGGACAGGGATTATACGAGCAGTACTTC.

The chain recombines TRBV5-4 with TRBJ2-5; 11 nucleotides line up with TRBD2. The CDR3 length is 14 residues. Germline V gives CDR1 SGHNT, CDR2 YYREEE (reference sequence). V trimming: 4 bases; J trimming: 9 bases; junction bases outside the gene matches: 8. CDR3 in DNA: TGTGCCAGCAGCCAGGGACTAGCGGCACTCTCCCAGTACTTC. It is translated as CASSQGLAALSQYF. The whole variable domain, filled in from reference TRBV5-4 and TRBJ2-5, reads ETGVTQSPTHLIKTRGQQVTLRCSSQSGHNTVSWYQQALGQGPQFIFQYYREEENGRGNFPPRFSGLQFPNYSSELNVNALELDDSALYLCASSQGLAALSQYFGPGTRLLVL.